This TCR beta chain was recovered during a study of T cell responses to AZD1222 COVID-19 vaccine. Clones were sequenced by immunoSEQ multiplex PCR, and TCRdb holds only the in-frame ones, with some missing. Here the sample spans more than 85,000 clones, just under 95% being singletons. Whole-study findings and limits: Elevations in Spike-specific TCR breadth and depth followed administration of two AZD1222 doses.

Of note for this clone: Its antigen is as yet unknown.

Trimming removed 3 bases from V and 6 bases from J, with 10 bases in between. This CDR3 is 13 amino acids long. Germline V gives CDR1 SEHNR, CDR2 FQNEAQ (reference sequence). The TCR originated in an adult who received the AZD1222 COVID-19 vaccine. Sequencing was performed on peripheral blood, taken 28 days after the second AZD1222 dose. The chain uses TRBV7-9 and TRBJ2-3; D is unclear. The CDR3 DNA reads as TGTGCCAGCAGCTTTCGGCCGGCGGATACGCAGTATTTT. Amino acid sequence: CASSFRPADTQYF.